These T cell receptor beta chains were read from a single sample in a study of T-cell memory formation after mild COVID-19. Each CDR3 protein is one row after TCRdb ran MiXCR on the 5' RACE reads. Here the sample spans some 320,000 distinct CDR3 sequences, around 15% being singletons. Material: PBMCs or a T cell subset sorted from them (not recorded which). These TCRs come from a man in his late teens or twenties who had mild COVID-19 (a few samples of this study predate the infection). Cell type and time point are not known. Each CDR3 is given with its conserved first and last residue. Fields, in order: CDR3 length, clone size, D gene, V gene, J gene, CDR3 protein, CDR3 DNA. D genes are given only for firm matches. The size of a clone is reported for some rows only, either as once, few or many, or as a class for expanded clones.

length: 14
size: -
D: TRBD1
V: TRBV20-1
J: TRBJ2-3
CDR3: CSAPKTGSTDTQYF
DNA: TGCAGTGCACCGAAGACAGGGAGTACAGATACGCAGTATTTT

length: 14
size: -
D: TRBD2
V: TRBV29-1
J: TRBJ2-1
CDR3: CSGEGSSGLGEQFF
DNA: TGCAGCGGAGAGGGATCTAGCGGACTCGGTGAGCAGTTCTTC

length: 16
size: -
D: -
V: TRBV7-2
J: TRBJ1-3
CDR3: CASSLATPLSGNTIYF
DNA: TGTGCCAGCAGCTTAGCGACTCCTCTCTCTGGAAACACCATATATTTT

length: 16
size: many
D: TRBD1
V: TRBV9
J: TRBJ2-3
CDR3: CASSVRQGDNADTQYF
DNA: TGTGCCAGCAGCGTTCGACAGGGGGATAATGCAGATACGCAGTATTTT

length: 15
size: few
D: -
V: TRBV12-3/TRBV12-4
J: TRBJ1-3
CDR3: CASSQRRGSGNTIYF
DNA: TGTGCCAGCAGCCAAAGAAGGGGGTCTGGAAACACCATATATTTT

length: 16
size: many
D: -
V: TRBV7-2
J: TRBJ2-2
CDR3: CASSPRLAGRTGELFF
DNA: TGTGCCAGCAGCCCGCGACTGGCGGGGCGAACCGGGGAGCTGTTTTTT

length: 15
size: few
D: -
V: TRBV6-2/TRBV6-3
J: TRBJ1-1
CDR3: CASSYSLTGNTEAFF
DNA: TGTGCCAGCAGTTACTCCCTTACAGGGAACACTGAAGCTTTCTTT

length: 14
size: few
D: -
V: TRBV7-2
J: TRBJ1-2
CDR3: CASSLGTEMGGYTF
DNA: TGTGCCAGCAGCTTAGGGACAGAGATGGGAGGCTACACCTTC

length: 13
size: -
D: -
V: TRBV12-3/TRBV12-4
J: TRBJ1-1
CDR3: CASRREVNTEAFF
DNA: TGTGCCAGCAGGAGAGAAGTAAACACTGAAGCTTTCTTT

length: 17
size: -
D: TRBD2
V: TRBV6-4
J: TRBJ2-1
CDR3: CASSVLAGGSSYNEQFF
DNA: TGTGCCAGCAGTGTGCTAGCGGGGGGCTCATCCTACAATGAGCAGTTCTTC

length: 12
size: -
D: -
V: TRBV25-1
J: TRBJ1-1
CDR3: CASSVGTTEAFF
DNA: TGTGCCAGCAGTGTAGGAACGACTGAAGCTTTCTTT

length: 11
size: -
D: -
V: TRBV27
J: TRBJ1-1
CDR3: CASSPLGEAFF
DNA: TGTGCCAGCAGCCCCTTGGGTGAAGCTTTCTTT

length: 14
size: -
D: -
V: TRBV7-9
J: TRBJ2-5
CDR3: CASSWGAGAETQYF
DNA: TGTGCCAGCAGCTGGGGGGCTGGTGCGGAGACCCAGTACTTC

length: 16
size: few
D: -
V: TRBV7-2
J: TRBJ2-5
CDR3: CASSVSRGQFQETQYF
DNA: TGTGCCAGCAGCGTAAGCCGGGGACAATTTCAAGAGACCCAGTACTTC

length: 14
size: few
D: TRBD1
V: TRBV12-3/TRBV12-4
J: TRBJ1-2
CDR3: CASSFAGQDYGYTF
DNA: TGTGCCAGCAGTTTCGCCGGACAGGATTATGGCTACACCTTC

length: 13
size: -
D: -
V: TRBV7-9
J: TRBJ2-1
CDR3: CASSSTTSYEQFF
DNA: TGTGCCAGCAGCTCAACGACTAGTTATGAGCAGTTCTTC

length: 16
size: -
D: -
V: TRBV4-3
J: TRBJ1-3
CDR3: CASSHLDGYSGNTIYF
DNA: TGCGCCAGCAGCCACCTCGACGGCTACTCTGGAAACACCATATATTTT

length: 13
size: few
D: -
V: TRBV12-3/TRBV12-4
J: TRBJ2-2
CDR3: CASSLSVDGELFF
DNA: TGTGCCAGCAGTTTAAGCGTGGACGGGGAGCTGTTTTTT

length: 15
size: few
D: TRBD1
V: TRBV20-1
J: TRBJ2-2
CDR3: CSAPGQGANTGELFF
DNA: TGCAGTGCTCCGGGACAGGGGGCGAACACCGGGGAGCTGTTTTTT

length: 14
size: few
D: TRBD1
V: TRBV6-5
J: TRBJ1-2
CDR3: CASSLTGVKGGYTF
DNA: TGTGCCAGCAGCTTGACAGGGGTAAAGGGTGGCTACACCTTC

length: 11
size: few
D: -
V: TRBV24-1
J: TRBJ2-2
CDR3: CATEFAGELFF
DNA: TGTGCCACCGAGTTTGCCGGGGAGCTGTTTTTT

length: 15
size: -
D: TRBD1
V: TRBV9
J: TRBJ2-5
CDR3: CASSVQGAARETQYF
DNA: TGTGCCAGCAGCGTACAGGGGGCTGCTCGGGAGACCCAGTACTTC